This T cell receptor beta chain is from a study of radiation and T cells in renal cell carcinoma. Study observations and caveats: Top tumor clonotypes rose in blood 2 weeks post-radiation, then contracted.

Produced via immunoSEQ multiplex PCR; TCRdb's table is partial and in-frame only. The sample records 95,000 or so clones, approximately 86% being singletons. Time point described: baseline pretreatment blood. Treatment described: 15 Gy SBRT to primary tumor, nephrectomy 4 weeks later. The ends were cut back, 0 bases at V and 3 bases at J, with 9 bases in the middle. Looked up from germline, CDR1 is SGDLS and CDR2 is YYNGEE. The CDR3 is 14 amino acids. Notes on this clone: The antigen remains undetermined.

The source is a man aged 50 or older with renal cell carcinoma. Source: blood, taken from a patient whose treatment included radiotherapy and nephrectomy. The V gene is TRBV9, the J gene TRBJ1-1; D is uncertain. CDR3 in DNA: TGTGCCAGCAGCGTAGCAGCCGGGGACACTGAAGCTTTCTTT. Encoded protein: CASSVAAGDTEAFF.